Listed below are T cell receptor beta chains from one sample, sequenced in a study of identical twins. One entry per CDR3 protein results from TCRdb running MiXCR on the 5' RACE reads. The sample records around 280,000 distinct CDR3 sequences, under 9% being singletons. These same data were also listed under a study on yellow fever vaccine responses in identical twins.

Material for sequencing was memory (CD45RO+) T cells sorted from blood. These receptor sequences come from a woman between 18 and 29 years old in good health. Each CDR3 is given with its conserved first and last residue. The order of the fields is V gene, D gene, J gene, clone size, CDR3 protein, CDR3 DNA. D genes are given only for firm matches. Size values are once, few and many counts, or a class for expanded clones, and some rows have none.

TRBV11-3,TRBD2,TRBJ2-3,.,CASRLGAGGTDTQYF,TGTGCCAGCAGATTAGGAGCGGGGGGCACAGATACGCAGTATTTT
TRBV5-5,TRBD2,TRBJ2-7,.,CASSLVLSGSYEQYF,TGTGCCAGCAGCTTGGTCCTAAGCGGGAGCTACGAGCAGTACTTC
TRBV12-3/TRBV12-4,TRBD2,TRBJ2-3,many,CASSLGGLASTDTQYF,TGTGCCAGCAGTTTAGGGGGACTAGCGTCCACAGATACGCAGTATTTT
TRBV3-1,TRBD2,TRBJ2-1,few,CVTSGGYNEQFF,TGTGTCACTAGCGGGGGCTACAATGAGCAGTTCTTC
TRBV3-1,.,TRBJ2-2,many,CASSQGTYTGELFF,TGTGCCAGCAGCCAGGGAACCTACACCGGGGAGCTGTTTTTT
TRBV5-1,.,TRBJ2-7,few,CASRTASSYEQYF,TGCGCCAGCCGGACGGCCAGCTCCTACGAGCAGTACTTC
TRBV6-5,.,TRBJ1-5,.,CASSSTLDSNQPQHF,TGTGCCAGCAGTTCCACATTAGATAGCAATCAGCCCCAGCATTTT
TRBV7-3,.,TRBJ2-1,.,CASSLFGDNEQFF,TGTGCCAGCAGCTTATTCGGGGACAATGAGCAGTTCTTC
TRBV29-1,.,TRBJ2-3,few,CSVEGTQWGYTQYF,TGCAGCGTTGAGGGAACGCAGTGGGGGTACACGCAGTATTTT
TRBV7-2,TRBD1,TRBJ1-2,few,CASSLEGQGSYGYTF,TGTGCCAGCAGCTTAGAAGGACAGGGATCCTATGGCTACACCTTC
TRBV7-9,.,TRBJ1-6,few,CASSTRGDSPLHF,TGTGCCAGCAGTACGCGGGGTGATTCACCCCTCCACTTT
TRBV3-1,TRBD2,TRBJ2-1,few,CASSQEVLAGVGNEQFF,TGTGCCAGCAGCCAAGAGGTACTAGCGGGAGTAGGGAATGAGCAGTTCTTC
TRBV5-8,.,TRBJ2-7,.,CASRQAPGAYEQYF,TGTGCCAGCAGACAGGCCCCCGGGGCCTACGAGCAGTACTTC
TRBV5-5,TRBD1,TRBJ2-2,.,CASSGTGGAWAGELFF,TGTGCCAGCAGCGGCACAGGGGGCGCTTGGGCCGGGGAGCTGTTTTTT
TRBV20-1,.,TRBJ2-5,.,CSARDLKTQYF,TGCAGTGCTAGAGATTTAAAGACCCAGTACTTC
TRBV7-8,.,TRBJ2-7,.,CASSLDDYEQYF,TGTGCCAGCAGCCTGGACGACTACGAGCAGTACTTC
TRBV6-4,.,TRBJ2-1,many,CASSDSVDYNEQFF,TGTGCCAGCAGTGACTCGGTAGACTACAATGAGCAGTTCTTC
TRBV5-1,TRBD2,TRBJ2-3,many,CASSFLTSGTDTQYF,TGCGCCAGCAGCTTTTTGACTAGCGGCACAGATACGCAGTATTTT
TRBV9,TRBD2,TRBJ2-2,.,CASSVATWDYKTGELFF,TGTGCCAGCAGCGTAGCTACGTGGGACTACAAAACCGGGGAGCTGTTTTTT
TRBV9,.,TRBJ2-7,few,CASSAEGGGSYEQYF,TGTGCCAGCAGCGCCGAGGGAGGGGGCTCCTACGAGCAGTACTTC
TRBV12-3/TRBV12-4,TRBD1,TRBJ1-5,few,CASRSGQGNQPQHF,TGTGCCAGCAGATCCGGACAGGGCAATCAGCCCCAGCATTTT
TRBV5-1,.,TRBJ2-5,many,CASSLRTQETQYF,TGCGCCAGCAGCTTGAGGACCCAGGAGACCCAGTACTTC
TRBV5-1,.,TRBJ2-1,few,CASGQTYNEQFF,TGCGCCAGCGGTCAAACCTACAATGAGCAGTTCTTC
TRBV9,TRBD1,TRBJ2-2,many,CASSATGYTGELFF,TGTGCCAGCAGCGCGACAGGGTACACCGGGGAGCTGTTTTTT
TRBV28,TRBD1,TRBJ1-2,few,CASGQGRLYGYTF,TGTGCCAGTGGACAGGGCCGACTCTATGGCTACACCTTC
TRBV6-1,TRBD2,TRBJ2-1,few,CASSRLAGVRGSYNEQFF,TGTGCCAGCAGCAGACTAGCGGGAGTGCGGGGCTCCTACAATGAGCAGTTCTTC
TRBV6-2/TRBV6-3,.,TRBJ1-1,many,CASSEKDYGEAFF,TGTGCCAGCAGTGAGAAAGATTACGGCGAAGCTTTCTTT